This T cell receptor beta chain was captured in a study of vaccination effects on CD4 cells after COVID-19. Study outcomes and limitations: Among infection- and vaccine-induced clones, marked clonal contraction occurred late after vaccination.

The CDR3 consists of 13 residues. Between the trimmed V and J ends, which lost 4 bases and 2 bases, there was a span of 9 bases. Data came from immunoSEQ multiplex PCR; TCRdb stores just in-frame clones and leaves some out. The data show 37,000 or so clones, 65% to 70% seen once. Concerning this clone itself: Its antigen is unidentified.

Culture proceeded for under twelve days, and CD4+ T cells were then isolated. Half the medium was replaced with IL-2 medium on days 3 and 7. The TCR was taken from a human donor who received a COVID-19 vaccine. The V gene is TRBV12-3 or TRBV12-4, the J gene TRBJ2-7, with a weak D call TRBD1 (5 bases). The specimen was CD4+ T cells from PBMCs cultured without peptide, collected before COVID-19 vaccination. CDR3 sequence reads: CASSYDSTYEQYF. The CDR3 DNA reads TGTGCCAGCAGTTACGACAGTACCTACGAGCAGTACTTC.